Below are 20 T cell receptor beta chains sequenced from a single sample in a study of blood T cell repertoires in COVID-19. Profiled with immunoSEQ multiplex PCR; TCRdb holds only in-frame clones, not every one. The sample includes about 240,000 clones, around 90% of them seen just once. The sequenced sample was peripheral blood. The receptors were gathered from a man aged 60 to 75 who had recovered from COVID-19.

This clone was seen just once. The chain has TRBV2 and TRBJ2-5, with D possibly TRBD2 on 6 matching bases. The CDR3 length is 15 residues. V was shortened by 1 base and J by 0 bases, with 9 bases between the two germline ends. Germline CDR1 is SNHLY and CDR2 is FYNNEI. The CDR3 loop is CASSEGGAYQETQYF. As DNA, the CDR3 is TGTGCCAGCAGTGAAGGCGGGGCTTACCAAGAGACCCAGTACTTC.

The CDR3 region has the DNA TGTGCCAGCTCACCTGCGACAGGGTTCTATGGCTACACCTTC. Amino acid sequence: CASSPATGFYGYTF. The chain couples TRBV18 to TRBJ1-2, with 7 nucleotides matching TRBD1. The CDR3 loop spans 14 amino acids. Trimming removed 3 bases from V and 4 bases from J; junction bases left unmatched: 5. CDR1 is KGHSH and CDR2 is LQKENI in the germline V gene.

The chain recombines TRBV19 with TRBJ1-6; the D is unclear. The V gene lost 5 bases and the J gene lost 4 bases, with 12 bases spanning the gap. This CDR3 comprises 15 residues. Germline lookup yields CDR1 LNHDA and CDR2 SQIVND (reference sequence). The CDR3 here is CASSVGERYNSPLHF. CDR3 nucleotides: TGTGCCAGTAGTGTTGGGGAGAGATATAATTCACCCCTCCACTTT.

V gene TRBV12-3 or TRBV12-4 combines with J gene TRBJ1-4; D call uncertain. The CDR3 has 12 amino acids. V lost 6 bases and J lost 4, with 6 bases in between. The CDR3 coding sequence is TGTGCCAGCAGGGACTATAATGAAAAACTGTTTTTT. This codes for CASRDYNEKLFF.

Relative to its sample, this clone is medium-sized. The rearrangement joins TRBV9 to TRBJ1-6; 9 positions match TRBD1. The CDR3 runs 14 residues. In germline, CDR1 is SGDLS, CDR2 YYNGEE. J lost 11 bases, V lost 4 bases, and 7 bases had no gene match. The CDR3 loop reads CASSPGTGIPPLHF. DNA of the CDR3: TGTGCCAGCAGCCCAGGGACAGGGATCCCACCCCTCCACTTT.

V and J are TRBV5-1 and TRBJ2-3, with no clear D. V shed 3 bases and J shed 5 bases, with 10 bases lying between them. Germline loops: CDR1 SGHRS, CDR2 YFSETQ. The CDR3 spans 13 residues. CDR3 in amino acids: CASSWAVIDTQYF. Written as DNA, the CDR3 is TGCGCCAGCAGCTGGGCCGTTATAGATACGCAGTATTTT.

The chain carries TRBV29-1 and TRBJ2-5, with TRBD2 as a possible D gene (5 bases). The CDR3 has 12 amino acids. Germline V gene lookup returns CDR1 SQVTM and CDR2 ANQGSEA. Trimming removed 7 bases at V and 4 bases at J, with 13 bases between. This CDR3 reads CSALASGETQYF. In DNA form, the CDR3 reads TGCAGCGCCTTAGCCAGCGGAGAGACCCAGTACTTC.

This chain joins TRBV24-1 and TRBJ1-5; 7 bases align to TRBD1. The germline V gene encodes CDR1 KGHDR and CDR2 SFDVKD. The J segment lost 2 bases and the V segment lost 6 bases, leaving 6 bases of the junction unmatched. The CDR3 loop spans 15 amino acids. Here the CDR3 DNA reads TGTGCCACCAGTAGAGGCACAGGGGGCAATCAGCCCCAGCATTTT. Amino acid sequence: CATSRGTGGNQPQHF.

The chain links TRBV7-9 to TRBJ1-2, with 7 bases identical to TRBD1. The CDR3 loop spans 15 amino acids. Per the germline V gene, CDR1 is SEHNR and CDR2 is FQNEAQ (reference sequence). Trimming took 0 bases from V and 4 from J; bases not matched to a gene: 5. The CDR3 protein is CASSLARQGGYGYTF. The CDR3 DNA follows: TGTGCCAGCAGCTTAGCCCGACAGGGCGGCTATGGCTACACCTTC.

The chain has TRBV3-1 (or the pseudogene TRBV3-2) and TRBJ2-7; 8 positions agree with TRBD1. Germline trimming cut 10 bases from V and 7 bases from J; bases unmatched to any gene: 15. The CDR3 totals 14 residues. CDR1 LGHDT and CDR2 YNNKEL come from the germline V gene (reference sequence). The chain's CDR3 is CATGQGFIGEEQYF. CDR3 DNA: TGTGCCACTGGACAGGGTTTCATAGGGGAAGAGCAGTACTTC.

The chain employs TRBV6-5 and TRBJ2-7; 7 bases agree with TRBD1. This CDR3 comprises 12 residues. CDR1 and CDR2 from the germline V gene are MNHEY and SVGAGI. V trimming: 6 bases; J trimming: 7 bases; junction bases outside the gene matches: 6. The CDR3 protein is CASRVGQLEQYV. The CDR3 DNA reads as TGTGCCAGCAGAGTGGGACAGCTTGAGCAGTACGTC.

The chain has TRBV9 and TRBJ2-1; 7 bases agree with TRBD2. With V trimmed by 2 bases and J by 0 bases, 8 bases remained unmatched. CDR1 and CDR2 (germline): SGDLS, YYNGEE. The CDR3 consists of 17 residues. CDR3 sequence reads: CASSVVETSHSYNEQFF. The CDR3, as DNA: TGTGCCAGCAGCGTGGTCGAGACTAGCCACTCCTACAATGAGCAGTTCTTC.

This clone was observed a handful of times. The chain joins TRBV7-8 to TRBJ2-1; a weak D match, TRBD2 (5 bases). With 1 base removed from V and 1 base from J, the gap between germline ends came to 17 bases. There are 18 residues in the CDR3. The germline CDR1 and CDR2 sequences are SGHVS and FQNEAQ. CDR3 sequence (DNA): TGTGCCAGCAGCTTAGTTGGTCCAGCCTGGAGGTCCTACAATGAGCAGTTCTTC. Its translation is CASSLVGPAWRSYNEQFF. The full variable domain, in which reference TRBV7-8 and TRBJ2-1 provide the parts outside the CDR3, is GAGVSQSPRYKVAKRGQDVALRCDPISGHVSLFWYQQALGQGPEFLTYFQNEAQLDKSGLPSDRFFAERPEGSVSTLKIQRTQQEDSAVYLCASSLVGPAWRSYNEQFFGPGTRLTVL.

V usage is TRBV28 and J usage is TRBJ2-5, with D perhaps TRBD2 (5 bases). The germline V and J ends were trimmed by 6 bases and 1 base, with 18 bases remaining between them. The CDR3 is 16 residues long. Germline values: CDR1 MDHEN, CDR2 SYDVKM. The CDR3 reads CASSPPVGDGQETQYF. CDR3 coding DNA: TGTGCCAGCAGCCCACCCGTCGGGGATGGCCAAGAGACCCAGTACTTC.

About this clone itself: Its ends do not fully match the called genes, so a read error is possible. The rearrangement joins TRBV5-1 to TRBJ2-2, with TRBD2 matching over 9 bases. CDR3 length: 16 amino acids. The germline V gene encodes CDR1 SGHRS and CDR2 YFSETQ. CDR3 bases: TGCGCCAGCAGTTTGGCGGGGGGGCGGAACACCGGGGAGCTGTTTTTT. Encoded protein: CASSLAGGRNTGELFF.

The rearrangement joins TRBV7-9 to TRBJ1-4; 9 bases are shared with TRBD1. V gave up 6 bases and J gave up 5 bases; unmatched junction bases: 4. CDR1 and CDR2 (germline): SEHNR, FQNEAQ (reference sequence). The CDR3 is 14 residues long. The CDR3 is CASRGGTGNEKLFF. The CDR3, as DNA: TGTGCCAGCAGGGGAGGGACAGGGAATGAAAAACTGTTTTTT.

This clone was recorded a few times. This rearrangement joins TRBV24-1 to TRBJ2-1; 7 bases match TRBD2. Germline CDR1 KGHDR, CDR2 SFDVKD. The CDR3 consists of 15 residues. V lost 2 bases and J lost 4; bases outside the gene matches: 4. DNA of the CDR3: TGTGCCACCAGTGATTACCAGGGAGGGTACAATGAGCAGTTCTTC. Its translation is CATSDYQGGYNEQFF.

The V and J genes are TRBV4-1 and TRBJ1-4; 9 nucleotides line up with TRBD1. The length of the CDR3 is 17 residues. Germline loops: CDR1 MGHRA, CDR2 YSYEKL. The V gene end was trimmed by 4 bases and the J gene end by 4 bases; junction bases not matched to a gene: 10. The CDR3 bases are TGCGCCAGCAGCCTGGACAGGGGAGGAACGTATAATGAAAAACTGTTTTTT. The encoded protein is CASSLDRGGTYNEKLFF.

This rearrangement joins TRBV10-3 to TRBJ1-1; the match to TRBD1 covers 9 bases. The CDR3 loop spans 16 amino acids. Unmatched junction bases numbered 12, after V lost 10 bases and J lost 0 bases. CDR1 is ENHRY and CDR2 is SYGVKD in the germline V gene. The CDR3 spells CATRPTGGYMNTEAFF. The CDR3 nucleotides are TGTGCCACCCGACCAACAGGGGGCTACATGAACACTGAAGCTTTCTTT.

The chain couples TRBV5-4 to TRBJ2-5; the D gene is possibly TRBD1 (6 bases). Trimming removed 0 bases at V and 2 bases at J, with 14 bases between. Germline V lookup: CDR1 SGHNT, CDR2 YYREEE (reference sequence). This CDR3 is 16 amino acids long. Written as DNA, the CDR3 is TGTGCCAGCAGCTTGGGCACCAGGGGCCCTCAAGAGACCCAGTACTTC. The encoded protein is CASSLGTRGPQETQYF.